The source of this T cell receptor (beta chain) is a study of T cell responses to AZD1222 COVID-19 vaccine. Trimming stripped 1 base from V and 0 bases from J, with 15 bases between. Per the germline V gene, CDR1 is SGHVS and CDR2 is FNYEAQ. The CDR3 length is 17 residues. Study results and limitations: At 160-218 and 743-854, vaccine-associated CD4 TCRs were dominant, and they spanned spike. Baseline serostatus was positive in only six AZD1222 recipients. Samples come after the peak T cell response, not at day 14.

This clone was seen a single time. The target antigen is unknown. Analysis merged second doses at about 4 or about 12 weeks. This table comes from immunoSEQ multiplex PCR, and its TCRdb copy is limited to in-frame clones, with some not included. The table records 150,000 to 200,000 clones, 85% to 95% of them present only once. The chain links TRBV7-6 to TRBJ1-1, with D hard to call. The sequencing used peripheral blood, collected 28 days after the second AZD1222 dose. The origin of this receptor is an adult who received the AZD1222 COVID-19 vaccine. CDR3 amino acids: CASSLGPKGRLNTEAFF. The CDR3 nucleotides are TGTGCCAGCAGCTTAGGTCCCAAAGGTCGGCTGAACACTGAAGCTTTCTTT.